This T cell receptor beta chain was sequenced for a study of cytomegalovirus exposure and HLA in healthy donors. The PCR made use of 60 Vbeta and 13 Jbeta primers. Repertoires were generated with immunoSEQ multiplex PCR, while TCRdb's copy carries only in-frame clones and drops some. The sample records under 150,000 clones, 87% being singletons. General observations from the study: Usually a TCR sequence was rare, but some public TCRs were found in many donors. TCR beta V segments were, for the most part, productive about 87% or about 30% of the time in an earlier analysis.

The CDR3 covers 16 residues. Germline assignment: CDR1 SGHDT and CDR2 YYEEEE. V trimming: 3 bases; J trimming: 3 bases; junction bases outside the gene matches: 9. Points on this clone: The antigen remains unidentified.

The J gene is TRBJ1-3, the V gene TRBV5-6, with 7 bases identical to TRBD1. The TCR sequence derives from a woman under 40 in good health and CMV-seronegative. The sample taken for sequencing was PBMCs. The CDR3 sequence is CASSSTPGQYGNTIYF. CDR3 DNA: TGTGCCAGCAGCTCGACCCCGGGACAGTATGGAAACACCATATATTTT.